The T cell receptor (beta chain) described here comes from a study of beta chain features in type 1 diabetes. Study-level results: A moderate, significant TCRB CDR3 shortening appeared in type 1 diabetes across four CD4+ subsets. Reads derived from cDNA could over-represent cells showing high TCR expression. More deletions and fewer insertions at VDJ junctions were found in patients with type 1 diabetes. It was not settled here whether HLA type affects TCRB rearrangement.

CDR1 and CDR2 (germline): SGHTA, FQGNSA. The V end lost 6 bases, the J end lost 2 bases, and 8 bases lay between the germline ends. There are 14 residues in the CDR3. Concerning this clone: The antigen is unknown.

Sequencing targeted expressed TCRB transcripts, as all isolated RNA had been reverse transcribed. Clones were sequenced by immunoSEQ multiplex PCR, and TCRdb holds only the in-frame ones, with some missing. The repertoire holds 11,000 to 15,000 clones, with over 55% as singletons. The chain has TRBV7-2 and TRBJ1-6; D ambiguous. The specimen was stem cell memory CD4+ T cells from blood. The receptor was derived from a woman between 18 and 29 years old with type 1 diabetes. Here the CDR3 DNA reads TGTGCCAGCAGTCCCGGGACCTATAATTCACCCCTCCACTTT. Its protein is CASSPGTYNSPLHF.